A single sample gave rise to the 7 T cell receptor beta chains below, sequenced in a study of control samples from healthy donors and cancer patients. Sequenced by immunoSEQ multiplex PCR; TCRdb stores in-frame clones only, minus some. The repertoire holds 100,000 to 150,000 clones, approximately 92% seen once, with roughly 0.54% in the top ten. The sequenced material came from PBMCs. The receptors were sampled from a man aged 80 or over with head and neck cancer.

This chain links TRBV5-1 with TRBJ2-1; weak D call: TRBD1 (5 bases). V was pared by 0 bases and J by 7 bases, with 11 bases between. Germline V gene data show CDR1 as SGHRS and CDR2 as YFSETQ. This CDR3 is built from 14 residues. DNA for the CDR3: TGCGCCAGCAGCTTGGAGGTGGGGCTGAATGAGCAGTTCTTC. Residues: CASSLEVGLNEQFF.

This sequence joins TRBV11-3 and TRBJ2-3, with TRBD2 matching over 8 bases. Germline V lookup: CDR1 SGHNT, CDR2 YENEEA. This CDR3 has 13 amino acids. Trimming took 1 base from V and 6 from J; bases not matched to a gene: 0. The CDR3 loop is CASSLGLADTQYF. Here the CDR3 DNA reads TGTGCCAGCAGCTTAGGACTAGCGGATACGCAGTATTTT.

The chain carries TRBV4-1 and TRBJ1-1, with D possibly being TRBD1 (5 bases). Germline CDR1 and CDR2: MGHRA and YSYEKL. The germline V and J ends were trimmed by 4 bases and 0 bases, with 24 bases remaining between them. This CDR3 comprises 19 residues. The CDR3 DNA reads TGCGCCAGCAGCCCTAGACCGGGGACCGAATTGGGGATGAACACTGAAGCTTTCTTT. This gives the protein CASSPRPGTELGMNTEAFF.

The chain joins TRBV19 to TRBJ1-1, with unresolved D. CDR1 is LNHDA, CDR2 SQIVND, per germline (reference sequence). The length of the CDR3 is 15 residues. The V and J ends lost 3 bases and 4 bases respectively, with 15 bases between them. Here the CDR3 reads CASSIGRAAGTEAFF. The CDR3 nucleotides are TGTGCCAGTAGTATCGGACGGGCCGCGGGCACTGAAGCTTTCTTT.

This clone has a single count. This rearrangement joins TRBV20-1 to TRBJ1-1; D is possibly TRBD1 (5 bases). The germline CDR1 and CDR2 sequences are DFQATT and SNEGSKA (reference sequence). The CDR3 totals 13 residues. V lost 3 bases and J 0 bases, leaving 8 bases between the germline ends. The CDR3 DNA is TGCAGTGCTAGTACAGGCTTGAACACTGAAGCTTTCTTT. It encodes CSASTGLNTEAFF.

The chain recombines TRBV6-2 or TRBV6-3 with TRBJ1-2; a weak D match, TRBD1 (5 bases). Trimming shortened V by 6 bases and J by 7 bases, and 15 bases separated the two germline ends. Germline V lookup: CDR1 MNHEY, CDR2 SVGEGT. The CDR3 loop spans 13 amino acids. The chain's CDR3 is CASSRDLGGGYTF. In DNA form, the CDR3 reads TGTGCCAGCAGCCGGGACCTAGGTGGTGGCTACACCTTC.

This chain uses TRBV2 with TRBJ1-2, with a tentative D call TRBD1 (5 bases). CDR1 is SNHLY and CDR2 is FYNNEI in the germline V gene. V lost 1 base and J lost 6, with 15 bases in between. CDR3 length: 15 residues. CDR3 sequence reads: CASSEGQRTYDGYTF. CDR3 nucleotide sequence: TGTGCCAGCAGTGAAGGGCAACGGACATATGATGGCTACACCTTC.